The following is a TCR beta chain sequence with its context. Its antigen remains unknown. This record belongs to a study of cytomegalovirus exposure and HLA in healthy donors. The study's findings and limits: Later work found that TCR association rates differed between HLA loci; DRB1 had the most and HLA-C the fewest. In a later analysis, V- and J-gene trimming of beta chains associated with a DCLRE1C missense variant, replicated independently. The Asian-associated ancestry cluster reportedly had fewer N-insertions than the approximately 700-donor mean in a later analysis. Most sequenced TCRs were rare (though some public TCRs occurred in many donors).

The CDR3 length is 13 residues. Trimming pared 2 bases from V and 7 bases from J, leaving 12 bases between. Germline-derived CDR1 and CDR2 are MNHNY and SVGAGI (reference sequence). It was with 60 Vbeta and 13 Jbeta primers that the PCR ran. This table comes from immunoSEQ multiplex PCR, and its TCRdb copy is limited to in-frame clones, with some not included. The sample holds 120,000 or so clones. The source of this sequence is a man younger than 35 in good health and CMV-seronegative. The gene calls are TRBV6-6 and TRBJ2-7; tentatively, D is TRBD1 (6 bases). Sequencing was performed on PBMCs. The CDR3 nucleotides read TGTGCCAGCAGTTACGAGGGGGTTGAAGAGCAGTACTTC. Amino acids: CASSYEGVEEQYF.